Detailed here is one T cell receptor beta chain. The study ran its PCR with 60 Vbeta and 13 Jbeta primers. Only in-frame clones appear in the TCRdb table, and some are missing; sequencing was by immunoSEQ multiplex PCR. The sample shows around 140,000 clones, around two thirds of them seen only once. This sample stems from a study of cytomegalovirus exposure and HLA in healthy donors. The clonotype comes from a woman aged 18-29 years in good health and CMV-seronegative. The material sequenced was PBMCs.

CDR3 DNA sequence: TGTGCCAGCAGCGCAGATCCCGGGTCCTACAATGAGCAGTTCTTC. It translates to CASSADPGSYNEQFF. V is TRBV9 and J is TRBJ2-1; D uncertain. V lost 3 bases, J lost 1 base, and 11 bases lay in between. CDR1 and CDR2 (germline): SGDLS, YYNGEE. The length of the CDR3 is 15 residues.